A single sample gave rise to the 9 T cell receptor beta chains below, sequenced in a study of T cells in Graves' hyperthyroidism and ophthalmopathy. Template material for amplifying TCR beta CDR3 regions consisted of RNA transcripts. TCR CDR3 underwent first-round RT-PCR with the HTBI primer set. TCRdb called the multiplex PCR reads again in MiXCR, with one record for every CDR3 protein. The sample carries around 250,000 distinct CDR3 sequences, about 15% recorded once. Sequencing input: blood. The receptors here all came from a woman aged 35 to 49 with Graves' hyperthyroidism that later progressed to Graves' ophthalmopathy.

The genes are TRBV18 and TRBJ1-5; D is ambiguous. This CDR3 has 14 amino acids. The V end lost 3 bases, the J end lost 4 bases, and 10 bases lay between the germline ends. Germline V CDR1 and CDR2: KGHSH, LQKENI. The CDR3 DNA follows: TGTGCCAGCTCACCTTATAGAGGGAATCAGCCCCAGCATTTT. Its translation is CASSPYRGNQPQHF.

J is TRBJ2-1 and V is TRBV20-1; 11 bases line up with TRBD1. Germline loops: CDR1 DFQATT, CDR2 SNEGSKA (reference sequence). J lost 8 bases, V lost 2 bases, and 8 bases had no gene match. The CDR3 consists of 15 residues. The DNA of the CDR3 is TGCAGTGCTAGAACCCGGGACAGGGGGTTCCATGAGCAGTTCTTC. It yields the protein CSARTRDRGFHEQFF.

The J gene is TRBJ1-1, the V gene TRBV28; D is unresolved. The germline gives CDR1 MDHEN, CDR2 SYDVKM. V shed 3 bases and J shed 1 base, with 15 bases lying between them. CDR3 length: 16 residues. CDR3 in amino acids: CASSFKLRRQNTEAFF. The CDR3 coding sequence is TGTGCCAGCAGTTTTAAATTGCGCAGGCAGAACACTGAAGCTTTCTTT.

There are many counts of this clonotype. This chain uses TRBV19 with TRBJ2-7; 7 bases are a match to TRBD2. Germline V gives CDR1 LNHDA, CDR2 SQIVND (reference sequence). CDR3 length equals 15 residues. V shed 6 bases and J 2 bases; nucleotides not matched to a gene: 10. The CDR3 nucleotides read TGTGCCAGTAGGTCCCTAGCGGACCTTACCTACGAGCAGTACTTC. Translated: CASRSLADLTYEQYF.

This clonotype appeared many times. V and J are TRBV3-1 and TRBJ2-3; no reliable D call. The CDR3 consists of 14 residues. V dropped 0 bases and J dropped 8 bases, with 12 bases sitting between them. The germline V gene has CDR1 LGHDT and CDR2 YNNKEL (reference sequence). CDR3: CASSQDAALSTQYF. For the CDR3, the DNA is TGTGCCAGCAGCCAAGATGCCGCCCTGAGTACGCAGTATTTT.

In its sample, this clonotype was seen a few times. The chain is built from TRBV20-1 and TRBJ1-5; D gene uncertain. Germline values: CDR1 DFQATT, CDR2 SNEGSKA (reference sequence). V gave up 2 bases and J gave up 2 bases, with 7 bases separating them. This CDR3 comprises 13 residues. CDR3 region: CSARPTGNQPQHF. CDR3 in DNA: TGCAGTGCTAGACCCACAGGCAATCAGCCCCAGCATTTT.

V gene TRBV19 combines with J gene TRBJ1-5, with D hard to call. The CDR3 covers 15 residues. Germline V CDR1 and CDR2: LNHDA, SQIVND (reference sequence). Trimming pared 3 bases from V and 6 bases from J, leaving 15 bases between. This chain's CDR3 is CASSMGQPYSQPQHF. CDR3 DNA: TGTGCCAGTAGTATGGGTCAGCCATACAGTCAGCCCCAGCATTTT.

This clonotype was counted ten times or more. The V gene is TRBV11-2, the J gene TRBJ1-4; D is unresolved. Trimming left V 4 bases short and J 6 bases short, with 21 bases between. The CDR3 contains 17 residues. CDR1 is SGHAT and CDR2 is FQNNGV in the germline V gene. CDR3: CASSSPPLLGRDEKLFF. Here the CDR3 DNA reads TGTGCCAGCAGCTCCCCCCCTCTATTAGGGAGAGATGAAAAACTGTTTTTT.

This clonotype was found many times. This chain joins TRBV7-9 and TRBJ2-2; 8 nucleotides match TRBD2. CDR1 and CDR2 from the germline V gene are SEHNR and FQNEAQ (reference sequence). The trim removed 0 bases at V and 1 base at J, leaving 4 bases unmatched. This CDR3 has 17 amino acids. The DNA of the CDR3 is TGTGCCAGCAGCTTAGCTGGTCTAGCGGGGAACACCGGGGAGCTGTTTTTT. Its protein is CASSLAGLAGNTGELFF.